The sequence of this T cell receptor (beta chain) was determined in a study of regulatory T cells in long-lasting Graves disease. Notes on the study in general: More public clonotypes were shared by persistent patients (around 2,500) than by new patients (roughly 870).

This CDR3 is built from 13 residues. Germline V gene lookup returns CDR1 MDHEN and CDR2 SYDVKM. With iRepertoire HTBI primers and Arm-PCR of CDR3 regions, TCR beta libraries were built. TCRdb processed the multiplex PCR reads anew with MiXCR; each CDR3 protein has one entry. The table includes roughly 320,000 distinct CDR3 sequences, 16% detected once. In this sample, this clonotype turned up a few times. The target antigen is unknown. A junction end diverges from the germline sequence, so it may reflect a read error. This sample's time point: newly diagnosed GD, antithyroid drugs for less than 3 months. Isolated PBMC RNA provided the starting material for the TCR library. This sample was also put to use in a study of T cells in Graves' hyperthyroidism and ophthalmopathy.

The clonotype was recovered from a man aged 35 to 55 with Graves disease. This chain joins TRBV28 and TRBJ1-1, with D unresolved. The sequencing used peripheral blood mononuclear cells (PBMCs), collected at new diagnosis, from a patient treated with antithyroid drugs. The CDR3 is CACSLLGNTEAFF. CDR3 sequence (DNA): TGTGCCTGCAGTTTACTGGGGAACACTGAAGCTTTCTTT. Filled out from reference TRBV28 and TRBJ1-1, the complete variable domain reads DVKVTQSSRYLVKRTGEKVFLECVQDMDHENMFWYRQDPGLGLRLIYFSYDVKMKEKGDIPEGYSVSREKKERFSLILESASTNQTSMYLCACSLLGNTEAFFGQGTRLTVV.